The T cell receptor (beta chain) described here comes from a study of cytomegalovirus exposure and HLA in healthy donors. Across the study: Inside one of the first data releases sat around 77 million unique TCRs taken from HLA-typed donors. Study-wide results and limits: Cytomegalovirus association was assigned to approximately 180 TCR beta chains.

Unrecorded immune exposure was likely among donors, who were nominally healthy when sampled. The CDR3 has 14 residues. Germline lookup yields CDR1 SGHVS and CDR2 FQNEAQ. Trimming removed 1 base from V and 4 bases from J, with 10 bases in between. This clone was counted only a few times. What it binds is not known. The PCR had 60 Vbeta and 13 Jbeta primers. TCRdb's copy holds only in-frame clones and misses some; the assay was immunoSEQ multiplex PCR. Of 100,000 to 120,000 clones listed, around 15% were seen once; the top ten hold over 0.8%. Sequenced: PBMCs. This rearrangement joins TRBV7-8 to TRBJ1-1; no firm D call. The sequence derives from a female donor in good health and CMV-seronegative. This CDR3 is CASSLGQFGTEAFF. CDR3 coding DNA: TGTGCCAGCAGCTTAGGGCAGTTTGGCACTGAAGCTTTCTTT.